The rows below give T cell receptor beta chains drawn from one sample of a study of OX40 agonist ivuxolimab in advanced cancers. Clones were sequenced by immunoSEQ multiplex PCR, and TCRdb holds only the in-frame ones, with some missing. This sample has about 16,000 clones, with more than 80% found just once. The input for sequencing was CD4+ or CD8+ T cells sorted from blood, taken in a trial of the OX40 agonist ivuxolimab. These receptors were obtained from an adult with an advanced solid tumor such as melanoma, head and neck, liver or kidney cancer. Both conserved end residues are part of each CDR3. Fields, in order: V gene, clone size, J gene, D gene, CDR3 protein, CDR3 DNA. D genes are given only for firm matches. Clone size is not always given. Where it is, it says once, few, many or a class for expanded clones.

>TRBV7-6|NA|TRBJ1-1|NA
CASSSSAEAFF
TGTGCCAGCAGCTCCTCAGCTGAAGCTTTCTTT
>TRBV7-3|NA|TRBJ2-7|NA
CASSRGAFEQYF
TGTGCCAGCAGCCGCGGGGCTTTTGAGCAGTACTTC
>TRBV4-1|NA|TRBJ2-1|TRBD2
CASSPTSGGYNEQFF
TGCGCCAGCAGCCCGACTAGCGGGGGCTACAATGAGCAGTTCTTC
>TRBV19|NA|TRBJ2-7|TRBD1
CASSPGQGYYEQYF
TGTGCCAGTAGTCCGGGACAGGGGTACTACGAGCAGTACTTC
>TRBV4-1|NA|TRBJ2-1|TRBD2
CASSQGGASGRRYNEQFF
TGCGCCAGCAGCCAAGGGGGCGCTAGCGGGAGAAGATACAATGAGCAGTTCTTC
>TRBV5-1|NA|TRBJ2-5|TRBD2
CASSVFLAGGPRADQETQYF
TGCGCCAGCAGCGTATTTCTAGCGGGAGGGCCTAGGGCGGATCAAGAGACCCAGTACTTC
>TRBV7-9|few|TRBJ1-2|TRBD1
CASSDSRDRVGGYTF
TGTGCCAGCAGCGATAGCCGGGACAGGGTCGGAGGCTACACCTTC
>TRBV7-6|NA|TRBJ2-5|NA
CASSPTVWDGETQYF
TGTGCCAGCAGCCCTACCGTGTGGGACGGGGAGACCCAGTACTTC
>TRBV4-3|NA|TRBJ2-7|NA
CASSQGTAAYEQYF
TGCGCCAGCAGCCAAGGGACGGCCGCCTACGAGCAGTACTTC
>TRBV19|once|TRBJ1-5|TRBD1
CASTRDRGHWSNQPQHF
TGTGCCAGTACCCGGGACAGGGGGCATTGGAGCAATCAGCCCCAGCATTTT
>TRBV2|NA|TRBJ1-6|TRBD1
CASRGQGAYNSPLHF
TGTGCCAGCCGAGGACAGGGAGCCTATAATTCACCCCTCCACTTT
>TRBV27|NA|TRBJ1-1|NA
CASSLFPVMNTEAFF
TGTGCCAGCAGTTTATTTCCAGTGATGAACACTGAAGCTTTCTTT
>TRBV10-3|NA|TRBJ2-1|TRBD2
CAIGLAGGNEQFF
TGTGCCATCGGACTAGCGGGGGGTAATGAGCAGTTCTTC
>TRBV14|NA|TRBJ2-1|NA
CASSSAYPPYNEQFF
TGTGCCAGCAGTTCCGCCTACCCTCCCTACAATGAGCAGTTCTTC
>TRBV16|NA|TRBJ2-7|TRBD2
CASTASGSYEQYF
TGTGCCAGCACCGCTAGCGGGAGTTACGAGCAGTACTTC
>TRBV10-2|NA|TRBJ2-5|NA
CASSIYVGNQETQYF
TGCGCCAGCAGCATTTACGTCGGGAACCAAGAGACCCAGTACTTC
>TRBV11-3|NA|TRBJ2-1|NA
CASSRQGLGGDEQFF
TGTGCCAGCAGCCGACAGGGTCTCGGGGGTGATGAGCAGTTCTTC
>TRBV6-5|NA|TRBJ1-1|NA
CASSYLVNTEAFF
TGTGCCAGCAGTTACCTCGTGAACACTGAAGCTTTCTTT
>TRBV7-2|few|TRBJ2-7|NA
CASVTGYEQYF
TGTGCCAGCGTGACCGGATACGAGCAGTACTTC
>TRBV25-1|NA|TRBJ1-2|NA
CASSEVGLGGHGYTF
TGTGCCAGCAGTGAAGTGGGCCTCGGGGGTCATGGCTACACCTTC
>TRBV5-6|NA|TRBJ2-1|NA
CASSLGSRNEQFF
TGTGCCAGCAGCTTGGGCAGTAGGAATGAGCAGTTCTTC
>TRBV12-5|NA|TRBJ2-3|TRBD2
CASGPSGLSTDTQYF
TGTGCTAGTGGTCCTAGCGGGCTTAGCACAGATACGCAGTATTTT
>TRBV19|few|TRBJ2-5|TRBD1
CASSIYRGQGETQYF
TGTGCCAGTAGTATCTACAGGGGGCAGGGGGAGACCCAGTACTTC
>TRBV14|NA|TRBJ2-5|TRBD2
CASSHLAGMYQETQYF
TGTGCCAGCAGTCATCTAGCGGGCATGTACCAAGAGACCCAGTACTTC
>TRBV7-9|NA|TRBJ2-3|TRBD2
CASSFTVRELTDTQYF
TGTGCCAGCAGCTTCACGGTGCGGGAGTTGACAGATACGCAGTATTTT
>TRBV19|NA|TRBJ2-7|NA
CASSIRYGYEQYF
TGTGCCAGTAGTATTAGGTATGGGTACGAGCAGTACTTC
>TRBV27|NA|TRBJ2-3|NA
CASSSAGSDTQYF
TGTGCCAGCAGTTCTGCGGGTTCAGATACGCAGTATTTT
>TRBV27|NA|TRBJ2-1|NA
CASSVEGNEQFF
TGTGCCAGCAGTGTTGAGGGCAATGAGCAGTTCTTC
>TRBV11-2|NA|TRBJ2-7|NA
CASSLERWAVGSSYEQYF
TGTGCCAGCAGCTTAGAGAGGTGGGCAGTGGGGAGCTCCTACGAGCAGTACTTC